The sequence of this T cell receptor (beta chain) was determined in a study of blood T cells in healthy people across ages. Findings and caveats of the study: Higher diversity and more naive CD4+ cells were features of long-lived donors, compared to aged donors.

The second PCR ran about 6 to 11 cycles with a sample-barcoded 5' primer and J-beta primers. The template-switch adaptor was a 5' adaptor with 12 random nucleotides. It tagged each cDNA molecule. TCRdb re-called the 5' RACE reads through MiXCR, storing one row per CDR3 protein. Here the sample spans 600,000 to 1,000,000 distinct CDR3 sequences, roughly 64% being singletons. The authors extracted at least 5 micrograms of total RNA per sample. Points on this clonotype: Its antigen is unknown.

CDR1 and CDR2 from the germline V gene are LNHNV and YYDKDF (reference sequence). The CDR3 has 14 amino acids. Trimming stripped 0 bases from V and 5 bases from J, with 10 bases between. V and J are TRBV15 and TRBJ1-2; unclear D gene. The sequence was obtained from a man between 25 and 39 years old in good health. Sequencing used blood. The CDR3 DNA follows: TGTGCCACCAGCAGAGAGCCAGAGATGTATGGCTACACCTTC. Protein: CATSREPEMYGYTF.